This TCR beta chain comes out of a study of neurological immune-mediated disorders. Looking at the study overall: A relapsing-remitting course was seen in about 90% of the roughly 35 multiple sclerosis patients and a secondary progressive course in 3.

This clonotype was detected ten times or more. With 10-nucleotide random UMIs included, cDNA was synthesized by 5'RACE. TCRdb passed the 5' RACE reads through MiXCR, listing each CDR3 protein once. The table has more than 75,000 distinct CDR3 sequences, 3% to 4.5% seen once; the top ten hold approximately 3%. Unsorted libraries came from 2 million PBMCs stored at -80 °C. The CDR3 runs to 13 residues. V gave up 5 bases and J gave up 7 bases; unmatched junction bases: 3. Germline V gene sequence: CDR1 SGHVS, CDR2 FQNEAQ. Sequences were obtained from PBMCs. The chain combines TRBV7-8 with TRBJ2-1, with TRBD1 identical over 9 bases. The TCR sequence derives from a woman in her fifties or sixties with multiple sclerosis. CDR3 nucleotide sequence: TGTGCCAGCAGCACAGGGGGCAGAAATGAGCAGTTCTTC. It is translated as CASSTGGRNEQFF.